The table lists the clone carrying this T cell receptor (delta chain) with a few counts. The sample is drawn from a study of gamma-delta chains in newborns, infants, children. Across the whole study: Microbial exposure reportedly drives polyclonal innate γδ T cell expansion after birth.

The CDR3 is made up of 21 amino acids. CDR1 is GEAIGNYY, CDR2 EKD, per germline. The J segment lost 0 bases and the V segment lost 0 bases, leaving 13 bases of the junction unmatched. TCRdb called clones anew from the reads with CATT. The profile shows around 11,000 delta-chain clones, just under 9% of them singletons. The chain carries TRDV2 and TRDJ3, with TRDD3 matching 7 bases. The source is a child who was a newborn, infant or young child, either healthy, febrile or measles-vaccinated (not recorded which). The specimen was blood. The CDR3 is CACDTGGLGIASSWDTRQMFF. The CDR3 DNA is TGTGCCTGTGACACCGGGGGACTGGGGATAGCCAGCTCCTGGGACACCCGACAGATGTTTTTC.